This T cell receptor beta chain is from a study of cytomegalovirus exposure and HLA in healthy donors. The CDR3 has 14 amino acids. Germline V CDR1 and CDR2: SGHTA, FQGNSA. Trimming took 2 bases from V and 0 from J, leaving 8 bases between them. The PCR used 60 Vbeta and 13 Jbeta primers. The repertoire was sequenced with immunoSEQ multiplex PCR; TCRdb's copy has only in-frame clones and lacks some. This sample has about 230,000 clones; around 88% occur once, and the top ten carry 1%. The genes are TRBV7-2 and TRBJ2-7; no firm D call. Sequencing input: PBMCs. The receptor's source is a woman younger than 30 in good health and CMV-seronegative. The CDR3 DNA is TGTGCCAGCAGCTTAACTGCGGCCTCCTACGAGCAGTACTTC. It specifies CASSLTAASYEQYF.